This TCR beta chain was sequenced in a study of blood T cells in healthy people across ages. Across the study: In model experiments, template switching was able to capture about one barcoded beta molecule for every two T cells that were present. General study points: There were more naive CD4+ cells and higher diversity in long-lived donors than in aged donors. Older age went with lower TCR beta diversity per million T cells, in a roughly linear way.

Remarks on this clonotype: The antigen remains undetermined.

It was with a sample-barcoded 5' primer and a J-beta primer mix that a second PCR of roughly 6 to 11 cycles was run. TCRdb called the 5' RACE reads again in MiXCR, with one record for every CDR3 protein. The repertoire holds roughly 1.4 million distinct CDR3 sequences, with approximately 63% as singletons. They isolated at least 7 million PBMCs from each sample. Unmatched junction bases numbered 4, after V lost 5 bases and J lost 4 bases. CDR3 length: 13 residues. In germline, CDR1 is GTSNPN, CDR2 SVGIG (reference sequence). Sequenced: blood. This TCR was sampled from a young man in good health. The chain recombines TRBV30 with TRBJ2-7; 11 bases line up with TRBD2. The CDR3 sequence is CAWRLAGSYEQYF. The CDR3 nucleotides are TGTGCCTGGCGACTAGCGGGATCTTACGAGCAGTACTTC.